The 15 T cell receptor beta chains reported below all come from one sample, sequenced in a study of shared clonotypes between healthy human individuals. Here immunoSEQ multiplex PCR was the method, and the copy in TCRdb shows in-frame clones only, minus some. The table lists hundreds of thousands of clones, approximately 79% of them singletons. Sequenced: memory CD4+ T cells sorted from blood. The subset was: CD45RA-negative fraction. These receptors all stem from a woman between 25 and 40 years old in good health.

This chain links TRBV27 with TRBJ1-1; TRBD1 matches at 9 bases. This CDR3 spans 15 amino acids. V shed 3 bases, J shed 4 bases, and the junction held 6 bases outside the gene matches. CDR1 is MNHEY, CDR2 SMNVEV, per germline (reference sequence). This CDR3 reads CASSLAQGAVTEAFF. The CDR3 DNA reads as TGTGCCAGCAGTTTGGCACAGGGGGCTGTCACTGAAGCTTTCTTT.

The V call is TRBV29-1, the J call TRBJ2-5; the D call may be TRBD1 or TRBD2 (5 bases each). Trimming took off 2 bases at V and 7 bases at J, with 17 bases between the two ends. CDR3 length: 14 amino acids. Looked up from germline, CDR1 is SQVTM and CDR2 is ANQGSEA. The DNA for the CDR3 is TGCAGCGTTGAACAATCCCCGGGGCTGGGGACCCAGTACTTC. Its translation: CSVEQSPGLGTQYF.

J is TRBJ1-1 and V is TRBV28; D is uncertain. Germline V gene sequence: CDR1 MDHEN, CDR2 SYDVKM. This CDR3 is built from 12 residues. Trimming removed 6 bases at V and 7 bases at J, with 12 bases between. CDR3 nucleotides: TGTGCCAGCAGCCAAGACCCAATTGAAGCTTTCTTT. Translated, it gives CASSQDPIEAFF.

The chain links TRBV5-8 to TRBJ1-2; 8 bases align to TRBD1. Germline lookup yields CDR1 SGHTS and CDR2 YDEGEE. The CDR3 covers 12 residues. The junction had 2 bases not matched to a gene; V was cut back by 4 bases and J by 6 bases. The CDR3 nucleotides are TGTGCCAGCAGCCCCAGGGGGCATGGCTACACCTTC. Translating it yields CASSPRGHGYTF.

This clone was counted many times. V gene TRBV2 combines with J gene TRBJ1-2, with TRBD1 identical over 8 bases. The V gene's germline CDR1 is SNHLY and CDR2 FYNNEI. V lost 8 bases and J lost 2; bases outside the gene matches: 7. The CDR3 is 14 residues long. The CDR3 DNA is TGTGCCAGCCAGACAGGGGTAATCAACTATGGCTACACCTTC. Protein product: CASQTGVINYGYTF.

This chain uses TRBV7-9 with TRBJ2-2, with a possible D match to TRBD1 (5 bases). Germline V lookup: CDR1 SEHNR, CDR2 FQNEAQ (reference sequence). V shed 5 bases and J shed 8 bases, with 15 bases lying between them. The CDR3 sequence is 14 residues long. The CDR3 loop reads CASSPDKAWGELFF. DNA of the CDR3: TGTGCCAGCAGCCCGGACAAGGCTTGGGGGGAGCTGTTTTTT.

The rearrangement links TRBV18 to TRBJ1-4, with TRBD1 matching 10 bases. The CDR3 runs to 15 residues. Germline CDR1 and CDR2: KGHSH and LQKENI. Losses at the gene ends were 8 bases for V and 6 bases for J; bases not matched to a gene: 9. CDR3 loop: CASSLPGTGDEKLFF. CDR3 nucleotide sequence: TGTGCCAGCAGCCTCCCCGGGACAGGGGATGAAAAACTGTTTTTT.

This clone was picked up one time. The genes are TRBV28 and TRBJ1-2, with 7 bases that match TRBD1. The CDR3 contains 14 residues. V lost 6 bases, J lost 4 bases, and 8 bases stayed unmatched. Per the germline V gene, CDR1 is MDHEN and CDR2 is SYDVKM. As DNA, the CDR3 is TGTGCCAGCAGCGACCCGGGACAGTCCTATGGCTACACCTTC. This codes for CASSDPGQSYGYTF.

The chain is built from TRBV28 and TRBJ2-5, with D possibly being TRBD1 (7 bases). The germline V gene has CDR1 MDHEN and CDR2 SYDVKM. Trimming pared 6 bases from V and 4 bases from J, leaving 18 bases between. This CDR3 is built from 15 residues. The chain's CDR3 is CASRSEGAQSETQYF. The CDR3 DNA is TGTGCCAGCAGGTCGGAGGGGGCGCAGTCAGAGACCCAGTACTTC.

The chain links TRBV27 to TRBJ1-4, with no clear D. V dropped 11 bases and J dropped 6 bases, with 16 bases sitting between them. The germline V gene encodes CDR1 MNHEY and CDR2 SMNVEV (reference sequence). This CDR3 comprises 13 residues. This CDR3 is CAGGPGNYEKLFF. The CDR3 DNA is TGTGCCGGCGGACCTGGTAATTATGAAAAACTGTTTTTT.

Points on this clone: One end of the junction is discordant with germline, which a read error may explain. The chain uses TRBV7-2 and TRBJ2-1; D unresolved. The germline V gene encodes CDR1 SGHTA and CDR2 FQGNSA. The CDR3 extends over 14 amino acids. CDR3 sequence: CASSLQYSNNEQFF. CDR3 nucleotide sequence: TGTGCCAGCAGCCTACAGTACTCCAACAATGAGCAGTTCTTC.

This chain uses TRBV27 with TRBJ2-1; a possible D gene is TRBD1 (6 bases). The CDR3 runs to 14 residues. Looked up from germline, CDR1 is MNHEY and CDR2 is SMNVEV (reference sequence). The V and J ends lost 4 bases and 7 bases respectively, with 14 bases between them. In DNA form, the CDR3 reads TGTGCCAGCAGTTCATCCCACAGGGCTAATGAGCAGTTCTTC. Translating it yields CASSSSHRANEQFF.

The rearrangement uses TRBV28 and TRBJ1-2, with TRBD1 matching over 7 bases. The CDR3 spans 14 residues. The trim removed 0 bases at V and 3 bases at J, leaving 1 base unmatched. Germline V gene lookup returns CDR1 MDHEN and CDR2 SYDVKM. The CDR3 DNA reads as TGTGCCAGCAGTTTATGGGGACAGCACTATGGCTACACCTTC. The encoded protein is CASSLWGQHYGYTF.

This clone was seen a handful of times. The rearrangement links TRBV6-1 to TRBJ1-4; 11 positions agree with TRBD1. V was pared by 0 bases and J by 0 bases, with 9 bases of the junction left unmatched. CDR1 and CDR2 from the germline V gene are MNHNS and SASEGT. CDR3 size: 20 residues. Here the CDR3 DNA reads TGTGCCAGCAGTGAAGCACCCTTGGACAGGGGGCTTGCAACTAATGAAAAACTGTTTTTT. It translates to CASSEAPLDRGLATNEKLFF.

The gene calls are TRBV15 and TRBJ2-1, with D tentatively TRBD2 (6 bases). Looked up from germline, CDR1 is LNHNV and CDR2 is YYDKDF (reference sequence). The CDR3 has 15 residues. V lost 2 bases and J 9 bases, leaving 17 bases between the germline ends. CDR3 sequence reads: CATSRFRLEDSEQFF. The CDR3 nucleotides read TGTGCCACCAGCAGATTTCGACTAGAAGATTCTGAGCAGTTCTTC.